This T cell receptor beta chain appears in the sequencing data of a study of T cell responses to AZD1222 COVID-19 vaccine. Of note for this clone: Its specificity is unknown.

Broader study findings: Increased Spike-specific TCR breadth and depth were observed after two AZD1222 doses. Spike-spanning, vaccine-associated CD4 TCRs were dominant at 160-218 and 743-854.

This table comes from immunoSEQ multiplex PCR, and its TCRdb copy is limited to in-frame clones, with some not included. Seen here are about 80,000 clones, about 85% observed once, and the top ten hold roughly a quarter. This CDR3 has 15 amino acids. V lost 5 bases, J lost 1 base, and 16 bases lay in between. Germline V gene lookup returns CDR1 SGDLS and CDR2 YYNGEE. V is TRBV9 and J is TRBJ2-7, with D perhaps matching TRBD1 or TRBD2 (5 bases each). Sequenced here: peripheral blood, sampled on day 0 of AZD1222 vaccination. This sequence originates from an adult in good health. CDR3 region: CASRALGVRSYEQYF. In DNA form, the CDR3 reads TGTGCCAGCAGGGCGTTGGGGGTCCGTTCCTACGAGCAGTACTTC.